The source of this TCR beta chain is a study of T cells in Graves' hyperthyroidism and ophthalmopathy. The CDR3 regions of TCR beta were amplified from RNA transcripts. HTBI primers were employed in a first-round RT-PCR of the TCR CDR3. In TCRdb, the multiplex PCR reads were re-called with MiXCR into one record per CDR3 protein. This sample has hundreds of thousands of distinct CDR3 sequences; 20% to 25% occur once, and the top ten carry 30% to 40%. As regards this clonotype: What it binds is unknown.

Germline V CDR1 and CDR2: LGHNA, YNFKEQ. Trimming stripped 0 bases from V and 3 bases from J, with 12 bases between. The CDR3 totals 15 residues. Regarding the study as a whole: Blood also held most thyroid clonotypes expanded beyond 0.001.

This TCR came from a man younger than 45 with Graves' ophthalmopathy. Sequencing was done on a sample of blood. The V call is TRBV4-2, the J call TRBJ2-7, with unresolved D. In DNA form, the CDR3 reads TGTGCCAGCAGCCAAGATCGGAGAGCCCTCTACGAGCAGTACTTC. Translation gives CASSQDRRALYEQYF.